This TCR beta chain originates from a study of regulatory T cells in long-lasting Graves disease. Study-level results: Repertoires from persistent disease leaned toward TRBV28, TRBJ1-2 and TRBJ2-5. Among persistent patients, a larger number of public clonotypes were shared (about 3,000) than among newly diagnosed patients (just over 950).

This CDR3 comprises 12 residues. Germline V gene data show CDR1 as MNHEY and CDR2 as SVGEGT. Trimming removed 3 bases at V and 7 bases at J, with 4 bases between. Noted time point: persistent/refractory GD, antithyroid drugs over 5 years with positive TRAb. Extracted RNA from PBMCs served as the source of the TCR library. As collected, the peripheral blood samples measured 7.5 to 9 milliliters each and went into EDTA tubes. A word on this clonotype: No antigen is known for it.

Sequencing libraries for TCR beta were prepared with iRepertoire HTBI primers and Arm-PCR of CDR3 regions. Each CDR3 protein is one row after TCRdb ran MiXCR on the multiplex PCR reads. The sample contains about half a million distinct CDR3 sequences, around a fifth of which appear only once. This clonotype was obtained from a female donor with Graves disease. The starting material was peripheral blood mononuclear cells (PBMCs), obtained when the disease was refractory, from a patient treated with antithyroid drugs. The J gene is TRBJ1-6, the V gene TRBV6-2 or TRBV6-3; D gene ambiguous. The CDR3 spells CASSYTNSPLHF. DNA for the CDR3: TGTGCCAGCAGTTATACGAATTCACCCCTCCACTTT.